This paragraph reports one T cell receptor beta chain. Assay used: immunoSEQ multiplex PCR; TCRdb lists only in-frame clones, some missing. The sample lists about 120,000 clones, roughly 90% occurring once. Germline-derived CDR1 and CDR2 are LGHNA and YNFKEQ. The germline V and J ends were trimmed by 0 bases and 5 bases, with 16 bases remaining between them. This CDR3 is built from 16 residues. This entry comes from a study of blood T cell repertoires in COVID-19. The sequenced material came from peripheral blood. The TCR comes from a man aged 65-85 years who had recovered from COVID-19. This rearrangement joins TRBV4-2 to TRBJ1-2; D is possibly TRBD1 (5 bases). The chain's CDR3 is CASSQEGEGSAYGYTF. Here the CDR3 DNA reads TGTGCCAGCAGCCAAGAGGGGGAGGGGTCTGCTTATGGCTACACCTTC.